The rows below give T cell receptor beta chains drawn from one sample of a study of cytomegalovirus exposure and HLA in healthy donors. The assay was immunoSEQ multiplex PCR, and TCRdb's table has in-frame clones only and misses some. This sample has about 96,000 clones, with 65% to 75% found just once. Sequencing was carried out using PBMCs. These receptors all stem from a female donor in good health and CMV-seropositive. Each CDR3 is given with its conserved first and last residue. The D gene is left open where the match is weak. The size of a clone is reported for some rows only, either as once, few or many, or as a class for expanded clones.

>TRBV29-1|few|TRBJ2-1|TRBD2
CSVGASGSFGEQFF
TGCAGCGTTGGTGCAAGCGGGAGTTTTGGTGAGCAGTTCTTC
>TRBV10-1|NA|TRBJ2-2|TRBD2
CARSFSGKNTGELFF
TGCGCCAGATCGTTTAGCGGGAAGAACACCGGGGAGCTGTTTTTT
>TRBV15|NA|TRBJ1-1|TRBD1
CATSDGTGEPTEAFF
TGTGCCACCAGCGACGGGACAGGGGAACCCACTGAAGCTTTCTTT
>TRBV18|once|TRBJ1-5|NA
CASSLLGQPQHF
TGTGCCAGCTCACTACTTGGTCAGCCCCAGCATTTT
>TRBV4-3|NA|TRBJ2-7|TRBD1
CASSQGDRGDEQYF
TGCGCCAGCAGCCAGGGGGACAGGGGCGACGAGCAGTACTTC
>TRBV25-1|NA|TRBJ1-1|NA
CASARGNTEAFF
TGTGCCAGTGCCCGGGGAAACACTGAAGCTTTCTTT
>TRBV5-4|NA|TRBJ2-3|TRBD1
CASKRTGGPSTDTQYF
TGTGCCAGCAAAAGGACAGGGGGCCCTAGCACAGATACGCAGTATTTT
>TRBV29-1|NA|TRBJ1-2|TRBD1
CSVTGQGSGYTF
TGCAGCGTCACTGGACAGGGGTCAGGCTACACCTTC
>TRBV29-1|NA|TRBJ2-7|TRBD1
CSGADREPYEQYF
TGCAGCGGCGCTGACAGGGAGCCCTACGAGCAGTACTTC
>TRBV21-1|NA|TRBJ2-5|NA
CASSKAQGARGETQYF
TGTGCCAGCAGCAAAGCGCAGGGGGCGCGTGGGGAGACCCAGTACTTC
>TRBV28|NA|TRBJ1-1|NA
CASITGAMNTEAFF
TGTGCCAGCATCACAGGAGCAATGAACACTGAAGCTTTCTTT
>TRBV21-1|NA|TRBJ1-4|NA
CASSSSSATNEKLFF
TGTGCCAGCAGTTCGAGTAGCGCAACTAATGAAAAACTGTTTTTT
>TRBV7-8|NA|TRBJ2-3|TRBD2
CAGRRAGGPLGTDTQYF
TGTGCCGGTCGGCGAGCGGGAGGGCCTTTGGGCACAGATACGCAGTATTTT
>TRBV11-2|NA|TRBJ1-4|NA
CASTPTGANEKLFF
TGTGCCAGCACCCCGACTGGGGCGAATGAAAAACTGTTTTTT
>TRBV5-1|NA|TRBJ1-1|NA
CASSFSIGRTEAFF
TGCGCCAGCAGCTTTTCGATAGGGAGGACTGAAGCTTTCTTT
>TRBV25-1|NA|TRBJ1-2|TRBD1
CASSEGTGRGGGYTF
TGTGCCAGCAGTGAAGGGACAGGGAGGGGTGGTGGCTACACCTTC
>TRBV7-8|NA|TRBJ1-2|NA
CASSLVSGNNLYGYTF
TGTGCCAGCAGCTTAGTCTCGGGAAACAACCTCTATGGCTACACCTTC
>TRBV7-9|NA|TRBJ2-5|NA
CASSFSKETQYF
TGTGCCAGCAGCTTCTCTAAAGAGACCCAGTACTTC
>TRBV7-6|NA|TRBJ1-5|NA
CASSLDSGNQPQHF
TGTGCCAGCAGCTTAGATTCGGGCAATCAGCCCCAGCATTTT
>TRBV5-4|NA|TRBJ2-5|TRBD2
CASSRGGVGETQYF
TGTGCCAGCAGCCGGGGGGGGGTTGGGGAGACCCAGTACTTC
>TRBV7-2|few|TRBJ1-5|NA
CASSLVSNQPQHF
TGTGCCAGCAGCTTAGTAAGCAATCAGCCCCAGCATTTT
>TRBV7-9|few|TRBJ2-7|TRBD1
CASSPAGTVEQYF
TGTGCCAGCAGCCCGGCCGGGACAGTCGAGCAGTACTTC
>TRBV28|NA|TRBJ1-2|NA
CASSLPAPQGPNYGYTF
TGTGCCAGCAGTTTACCAGCCCCCCAGGGCCCGAACTATGGCTACACCTTC
>TRBV7-2|NA|TRBJ1-2|TRBD1
CASSLALQGGGGYTF
TGTGCCAGCAGCTTAGCGCTACAGGGGGGAGGTGGCTACACCTTC
>TRBV27|NA|TRBJ2-7|NA
CASRRGSTYEQYF
TGTGCCAGCCGCAGGGGATCCACCTACGAGCAGTACTTC
>TRBV28|NA|TRBJ1-2|NA
CASSLGHGNYGYTF
TGTGCCAGCAGTTTAGGTCACGGTAACTATGGCTACACCTTC
>TRBV6-5|NA|TRBJ2-7|NA
CASSPGGRAYEQYF
TGTGCCAGCAGTCCTGGGGGCCGTGCCTACGAGCAGTACTTC
>TRBV5-1|NA|TRBJ1-1|NA
CASSATGTWGTEAFF
TGCGCCAGCAGCGCGACCGGGACATGGGGCACTGAAGCTTTCTTT
>TRBV5-1|once|TRBJ2-7|TRBD2
CASSLGTSGSYEQYF
TGCGCCAGCAGCTTAGGGACTAGCGGATCCTACGAGCAGTACTTC
>TRBV18|NA|TRBJ1-6|NA
CASSPSRGNAEGKVHF
TGTGCCAGCTCACCTTCCCGTGGGAACGCCGAGGGAAAGGTCCACTTT
>TRBV5-1|few|TRBJ2-7|NA
CASSLTSTGYEQYF
TGCGCCAGCAGCTTGACTAGCACGGGCTACGAGCAGTACTTC
>TRBV14|once|TRBJ2-7|NA
CASRPGHTYEQYF
TGTGCCAGCAGACCGGGACATACCTACGAGCAGTACTTC
>TRBV2|once|TRBJ2-7|NA
CASSGGPLRAYEQYF
TGTGCCAGCAGTGGAGGTCCTTTGCGGGCCTACGAGCAGTACTTC
>TRBV6-1|few|TRBJ2-3|NA
CASSVRQGLDTQYF
TGTGCCAGCAGTGTGCGGCAGGGGTTAGATACGCAGTATTTT
>TRBV5-4|few|TRBJ2-5|NA
CASTDQETQYF
TGTGCCAGCACCGACCAAGAGACCCAGTACTTC
>TRBV4-2|NA|TRBJ2-3|TRBD2
CASSLRLAGETDTQYF
TGTGCCAGCAGCCTGAGACTAGCGGGGGAGACAGATACGCAGTATTTT
>TRBV18|few|TRBJ1-3|NA
CASSPQGSGNTIYF
TGTGCCAGCTCACCACAGGGGTCGGGAAACACCATATATTTT
>TRBV4-1|few|TRBJ1-1|TRBD1
CASSPGQGLNTEAFF
TGCGCCAGCAGCCCTGGACAGGGGTTGAACACTGAAGCTTTCTTT
>TRBV5-1|NA|TRBJ1-2|NA
CASSLDGAQRYTF
TGCGCCAGCAGCTTGGATGGGGCGCAGCGCTACACCTTC
>TRBV28|once|TRBJ2-7|NA
CASSSLNSHEQYF
TGTGCCAGCAGTTCCCTTAATAGCCACGAGCAGTACTTC